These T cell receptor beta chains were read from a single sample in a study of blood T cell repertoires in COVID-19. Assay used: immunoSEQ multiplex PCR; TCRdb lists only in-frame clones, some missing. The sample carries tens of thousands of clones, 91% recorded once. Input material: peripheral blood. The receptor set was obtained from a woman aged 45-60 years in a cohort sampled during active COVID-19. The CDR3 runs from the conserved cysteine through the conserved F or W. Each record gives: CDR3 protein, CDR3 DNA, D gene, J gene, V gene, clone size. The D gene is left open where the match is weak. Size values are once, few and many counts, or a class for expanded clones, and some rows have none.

CDR3aa: CAWSSGLEQYF
CDR3nt: TGTGCCTGGAGCTCGGGACTCGAGCAGTACTTC
d_gene: NA
j_gene: TRBJ2-7
v_gene: TRBV30
abundance: NA

CDR3aa: CASSSGTSGGSTDTQYF
CDR3nt: TGTGCCAGCAGCTCCGGGACTAGCGGGGGTAGCACAGATACGCAGTATTTT
d_gene: TRBD2
j_gene: TRBJ2-3
v_gene: TRBV5-8
abundance: NA

CDR3aa: CASSQAGGRAFTDTQYF
CDR3nt: TGCGCCAGCAGCCAAGCCGGCGGGAGGGCCTTCACAGATACGCAGTATTTT
d_gene: TRBD2
j_gene: TRBJ2-3
v_gene: TRBV4-1
abundance: NA

CDR3aa: CASSPPGTGVGTQYF
CDR3nt: TGTGCCAGCAGCCCTCCCGGGACAGGGGTGGGTACGCAGTATTTT
d_gene: TRBD1
j_gene: TRBJ2-3
v_gene: TRBV5-5
abundance: NA

CDR3aa: CASSTGTGPRKLFF
CDR3nt: TGCGCCAGCAGCACCGGGACAGGGCCGAGAAAACTGTTTTTT
d_gene: TRBD1
j_gene: TRBJ1-4
v_gene: TRBV5-1
abundance: NA

CDR3aa: CASGRQAAKETQYF
CDR3nt: TGTGCCAGCGGACGACAGGCCGCCAAAGAGACCCAGTACTTC
d_gene: NA
j_gene: TRBJ2-5
v_gene: TRBV7-2
abundance: NA

CDR3aa: CASSHLAGKGVETQYF
CDR3nt: TGTGCCAGCAGCCACCTAGCGGGGAAGGGAGTGGAGACCCAGTACTTC
d_gene: TRBD2
j_gene: TRBJ2-5
v_gene: TRBV7-9
abundance: NA

CDR3aa: CATSDWAGKAFF
CDR3nt: TGTGCCACCAGTGATTGGGCAGGAAAAGCTTTCTTT
d_gene: NA
j_gene: TRBJ1-1
v_gene: TRBV24-1
abundance: NA

CDR3aa: CASSTPPQNHNSPLHF
CDR3nt: TGTGCCAGTAGTACGCCACCACAGAACCATAATTCACCCCTCCACTTT
d_gene: NA
j_gene: TRBJ1-6
v_gene: TRBV19
abundance: once

CDR3aa: CASSLVQGISYEQYF
CDR3nt: TGTGCCAGCAGCTTAGTTCAGGGGATCTCCTACGAGCAGTACTTC
d_gene: NA
j_gene: TRBJ2-7
v_gene: TRBV11-2
abundance: NA

CDR3aa: CASTSPDRGHSNQPQHF
CDR3nt: TGTGCCAGTACCTCACCGGACAGGGGGCACAGCAATCAGCCCCAGCATTTT
d_gene: TRBD1
j_gene: TRBJ1-5
v_gene: TRBV19
abundance: NA

CDR3aa: CASSFGNTGELFF
CDR3nt: TGTGCCAGCAGCTTTGGCAACACCGGGGAGCTGTTTTTT
d_gene: NA
j_gene: TRBJ2-2
v_gene: TRBV11-1
abundance: NA

CDR3aa: CASSPITGAVNYGYTF
CDR3nt: TGTGCCAGCAGCCCGATAACAGGGGCAGTTAACTATGGCTACACCTTC
d_gene: TRBD1
j_gene: TRBJ1-2
v_gene: TRBV5-4
abundance: NA

CDR3aa: CATHRQGMNTEAFF
CDR3nt: TGTGCCACCCATCGACAGGGAATGAACACTGAAGCTTTCTTT
d_gene: TRBD1
j_gene: TRBJ1-1
v_gene: TRBV27
abundance: NA

CDR3aa: CASSLSSGSETQYF
CDR3nt: TGTGCCAGCAGCTTATCGTCCGGGAGCGAGACCCAGTACTTC
d_gene: NA
j_gene: TRBJ2-5
v_gene: TRBV7-3
abundance: NA

CDR3aa: CASSESRGLFEQFF
CDR3nt: TGCGCCAGCAGTGAGTCGAGGGGACTGTTTGAGCAGTTCTTC
d_gene: NA
j_gene: TRBJ2-1
v_gene: TRBV10-2
abundance: NA

CDR3aa: CASTRGSGANVLTF
CDR3nt: TGTGCCAGTACCAGGGGGTCTGGGGCCAACGTCCTGACTTTC
d_gene: TRBD1
j_gene: TRBJ2-6
v_gene: TRBV19
abundance: NA

CDR3aa: CASSLGQGARTDTQYF
CDR3nt: TGTGCCAGCAGCCTGGGACAGGGGGCGCGCACAGATACGCAGTATTTT
d_gene: TRBD1
j_gene: TRBJ2-3
v_gene: TRBV28
abundance: NA

CDR3aa: CASSTVEQPQHF
CDR3nt: TGTGCCAGTAGTACGGTAGAGCAGCCCCAGCATTTT
d_gene: NA
j_gene: TRBJ1-5
v_gene: TRBV19
abundance: NA

CDR3aa: CATRQTGNTEAFF
CDR3nt: TGTGCCACCAGGCAGACAGGGAACACTGAAGCTTTCTTT
d_gene: NA
j_gene: TRBJ1-1
v_gene: TRBV24-1
abundance: NA

CDR3aa: CASSQGGPGQGNSPLHF
CDR3nt: TGTGCCAGCAGCCAAGGGGGACCGGGACAGGGGAATTCACCCCTCCACTTT
d_gene: TRBD1
j_gene: TRBJ1-6
v_gene: TRBV3-1/TRBV3-2
abundance: once

CDR3aa: CASSQETVSDSPLHF
CDR3nt: TGTGCCAGCAGCCAAGAGACAGTATCGGATTCACCCCTCCACTTT
d_gene: NA
j_gene: TRBJ1-6
v_gene: TRBV3-1/TRBV3-2
abundance: NA

CDR3aa: CASSLAAEVNTEAFF
CDR3nt: TGCGCCAGCAGCTTGGCTGCAGAGGTGAACACTGAAGCTTTCTTT
d_gene: NA
j_gene: TRBJ1-1
v_gene: TRBV5-1
abundance: NA

CDR3aa: CASSLMFGRGDEQYF
CDR3nt: TGTGCCAGCAGCTTAATGTTCGGGAGGGGCGACGAGCAGTACTTC
d_gene: TRBD2
j_gene: TRBJ2-7
v_gene: TRBV11-2
abundance: NA

CDR3aa: CASHLQTQNEKLFF
CDR3nt: TGTGCCAGCCACCTCCAGACACAGAATGAAAAACTGTTTTTT
d_gene: NA
j_gene: TRBJ1-4
v_gene: TRBV2
abundance: few

CDR3aa: CASSARLQSGTGPPHEQFF
CDR3nt: TGCGCCAGCAGCGCGAGACTGCAGTCCGGGACAGGGCCTCCCCATGAGCAGTTCTTC
d_gene: TRBD1
j_gene: TRBJ2-1
v_gene: TRBV5-1
abundance: NA

CDR3aa: CASSWPGQGAMSNQPQHF
CDR3nt: TGTGCCAGCAGCTGGCCGGGACAGGGGGCAATGAGCAATCAGCCCCAGCATTTT
d_gene: TRBD1
j_gene: TRBJ1-5
v_gene: TRBV7-2
abundance: NA

CDR3aa: CASGAWGTRGLDEQFF
CDR3nt: TGCGCCAGCGGAGCTTGGGGTACCAGGGGGCTCGATGAGCAGTTCTTC
d_gene: TRBD1
j_gene: TRBJ2-1
v_gene: TRBV5-1
abundance: NA

CDR3aa: CASSTHPRDRYKGGYTF
CDR3nt: TGTGCCAGCAGCACACATCCCCGGGACAGATACAAAGGAGGCTACACCTTC
d_gene: TRBD1
j_gene: TRBJ1-2
v_gene: TRBV3-1/TRBV3-2
abundance: NA

CDR3aa: CASSPEEGTAGYNEQFF
CDR3nt: TGTGCCAGCAGCCCGGAGGAGGGGACCGCCGGTTACAATGAGCAGTTCTTC
d_gene: NA
j_gene: TRBJ2-1
v_gene: TRBV9
abundance: NA

CDR3aa: CASSSVTGGGINGELFF
CDR3nt: TGTGCCAGCAGCTCCGTTACAGGGGGCGGTATTAACGGGGAGCTGTTTTTT
d_gene: TRBD1
j_gene: TRBJ2-2
v_gene: TRBV5-4
abundance: NA

CDR3aa: CASEELSYNEQFF
CDR3nt: TGTGCCAGCGAGGAGCTCTCCTACAATGAGCAGTTCTTC
d_gene: NA
j_gene: TRBJ2-1
v_gene: TRBV6-5
abundance: NA

CDR3aa: CASSTGASSYNEQFF
CDR3nt: TGTGCCAGCAGCACAGGCGCTAGCTCCTACAATGAGCAGTTCTTC
d_gene: NA
j_gene: TRBJ2-1
v_gene: TRBV7-3
abundance: NA

CDR3aa: CSASKRELNEQFF
CDR3nt: TGCAGTGCTAGTAAGCGGGAGTTGAATGAGCAGTTCTTC
d_gene: TRBD2
j_gene: TRBJ2-1
v_gene: TRBV20-1
abundance: NA

CDR3aa: CASRPEIIRTDTQYF
CDR3nt: TGTGCCAGCCGACCGGAGATAATCCGCACAGATACGCAGTATTTT
d_gene: NA
j_gene: TRBJ2-3
v_gene: TRBV27
abundance: once

CDR3aa: CASSPPLAGGNEQFF
CDR3nt: TGTGCCAGTAGCCCCCCTTTAGCGGGGGGCAATGAGCAGTTCTTC
d_gene: TRBD2
j_gene: TRBJ2-1
v_gene: TRBV19
abundance: NA

CDR3aa: CASSLDRVGVLSTEAFF
CDR3nt: TGTGCCAGCAGCTTAGACAGGGTAGGGGTTTTGAGCACTGAAGCTTTCTTT
d_gene: TRBD1
j_gene: TRBJ1-1
v_gene: TRBV5-4
abundance: NA